A selection of T cell receptor beta chains follows, all from one sample in a study of blood T cell repertoires in COVID-19. Clones were read by immunoSEQ multiplex PCR, and TCRdb kept only the in-frame ones, dropping some. The sample contains 200,000 to 300,000 clones, around 90% of which appear only once. Sample: peripheral blood. Every receptor here comes from a young adult with COVID-19, enrolled during active disease. The CDR3 runs from the conserved cysteine through the conserved F or W. The D gene is left open where the match is weak. Clone size, where shown, is once, few, many, or a class for clones that have expanded.

j_gene: TRBJ2-5
len: 15
abundance: once
d_gene: .
v_gene: TRBV7-8
CDR3nt: TGTGCCAGCAGCTTAGGCCCGGGACTTCAAGAGACCCAGTACTTC
CDR3aa: CASSLGPGLQETQYF

j_gene: TRBJ2-2
len: 14
abundance: .
d_gene: .
v_gene: TRBV10-3
CDR3nt: TGTGCCATCATTAAGGAAACGGAGGGCGGGGAGCTGTTTTTT
CDR3aa: CAIIKETEGGELFF

j_gene: TRBJ1-1
len: 14
abundance: .
d_gene: TRBD1
v_gene: TRBV11-2
CDR3nt: TGTGCCAGCAGCCCAGGACAGGGTAATGGTGAAGCTTTCTTT
CDR3aa: CASSPGQGNGEAFF

j_gene: TRBJ2-5
len: 13
abundance: .
d_gene: .
v_gene: TRBV12-3/TRBV12-4
CDR3nt: TGTGCCAGCAGTCTCGGGTTACAAGAGACCCAGTACTTC
CDR3aa: CASSLGLQETQYF

j_gene: TRBJ1-6
len: 15
abundance: .
d_gene: .
v_gene: TRBV11-2
CDR3nt: TGTGCCAGCAGCCCAGGACAGCCCTATAATTCACCCCTCCACTTT
CDR3aa: CASSPGQPYNSPLHF

j_gene: TRBJ2-5
len: 13
abundance: .
d_gene: .
v_gene: TRBV11-3
CDR3nt: TGTGCCAGCAGCTTGAGTGTCCAAGAGACCCAGTACTTC
CDR3aa: CASSLSVQETQYF

j_gene: TRBJ2-2
len: 15
abundance: few
d_gene: .
v_gene: TRBV4-3
CDR3nt: TGCGCCAGCAGCCCGATTATTGGGAGCACCGGGGAGCTGTTTTTT
CDR3aa: CASSPIIGSTGELFF

j_gene: TRBJ2-3
len: 13
abundance: once
d_gene: .
v_gene: TRBV7-8
CDR3nt: TGTGCCAGCAGCGGCCATTTCCTGGATACGCAGTATTTT
CDR3aa: CASSGHFLDTQYF

j_gene: TRBJ1-2
len: 14
abundance: .
d_gene: TRBD1
v_gene: TRBV7-9
CDR3nt: TGTGCCAGCCGAAGGACAGGGGACGGCTATGGCTACACCTTC
CDR3aa: CASRRTGDGYGYTF

j_gene: TRBJ2-1
len: 13
abundance: .
d_gene: .
v_gene: TRBV2
CDR3nt: TGTGCCAGCAGTGAACTAGTTTACAATGAGCAGTTCTTC
CDR3aa: CASSELVYNEQFF

j_gene: TRBJ2-5
len: 14
abundance: .
d_gene: .
v_gene: TRBV30
CDR3nt: TGTGCCTGGAGTGAGGGAGGTGGAGGGGAGACCCAGTACTTC
CDR3aa: CAWSEGGGGETQYF

j_gene: TRBJ1-2
len: 16
abundance: .
d_gene: TRBD1
v_gene: TRBV19
CDR3nt: TGTGCCAGTAGTACCCTACGACAGGGACCTAACTATGGCTACACCTTC
CDR3aa: CASSTLRQGPNYGYTF

j_gene: TRBJ2-7
len: 18
abundance: .
d_gene: TRBD2
v_gene: TRBV19
CDR3nt: TGTGCCAGTAGTTCTATGGCCCTAGCGGGAGCCCGCCCCGCCGAGCAGTACTTC
CDR3aa: CASSSMALAGARPAEQYF

j_gene: TRBJ2-2
len: 13
abundance: .
d_gene: .
v_gene: TRBV9
CDR3nt: TGTGCCAGCAGCACCGGAGGACCCGGGGAGCTGTTTTTT
CDR3aa: CASSTGGPGELFF

j_gene: TRBJ2-7
len: 14
abundance: .
d_gene: .
v_gene: TRBV10-1
CDR3nt: TGCGCCAGCAGTGTTGTCAACGGTACCTACGAGCAGTACTTC
CDR3aa: CASSVVNGTYEQYF

j_gene: TRBJ1-4
len: 16
abundance: .
d_gene: .
v_gene: TRBV5-1
CDR3nt: TGCGCCAGCAGTCTCCAGGGGTCTGCAACTAATGAAAAACTGTTTTTT
CDR3aa: CASSLQGSATNEKLFF

j_gene: TRBJ2-1
len: 12
abundance: once
d_gene: TRBD2
v_gene: TRBV6-5
CDR3nt: TGTGCCAGCACCCAACTAGCGGATGAGCAGTTCTTC
CDR3aa: CASTQLADEQFF

j_gene: TRBJ1-1
len: 14
abundance: .
d_gene: .
v_gene: TRBV5-1
CDR3nt: TGCGCCAGCAAGACAACAGGGAGTAAGGCTGAAGCTTTCTTT
CDR3aa: CASKTTGSKAEAFF

j_gene: TRBJ2-7
len: 16
abundance: .
d_gene: TRBD2
v_gene: TRBV27
CDR3nt: TGTGCCAGCAGTCCCTGGGAGAGCGGGAGGCTTAGCGAGCAGTACTTC
CDR3aa: CASSPWESGRLSEQYF

j_gene: TRBJ1-3
len: 15
abundance: .
d_gene: TRBD1
v_gene: TRBV9
CDR3nt: TGTGCCAGCAGCGGGGACAGCTTCTCTGGAAACACCATATATTTT
CDR3aa: CASSGDSFSGNTIYF

j_gene: TRBJ2-7
len: 13
abundance: .
d_gene: .
v_gene: TRBV7-6
CDR3nt: TGTGCCAGCACTCTAGCCAGGGGCTACGAGCAGTACTTC
CDR3aa: CASTLARGYEQYF

j_gene: TRBJ1-1
len: 13
abundance: .
d_gene: .
v_gene: TRBV7-9
CDR3nt: TGTGCCAGCAGCGAACAGGGACCCACTGAAGCTTTCTTT
CDR3aa: CASSEQGPTEAFF

j_gene: TRBJ1-1
len: 13
abundance: .
d_gene: .
v_gene: TRBV5-1
CDR3nt: TGCGCCAGCAGCAGCGACAGACGTAATGAAGCTTTCTTT
CDR3aa: CASSSDRRNEAFF

j_gene: TRBJ1-6
len: 14
abundance: .
d_gene: .
v_gene: TRBV9
CDR3nt: TGTGCCAGCAGCGTACGCAGGGTGAATTCACCCCTCCACTTT
CDR3aa: CASSVRRVNSPLHF

j_gene: TRBJ2-1
len: 14
abundance: .
d_gene: TRBD2
v_gene: TRBV11-3
CDR3nt: TGTGCCAGCAGCGGCGTAGCGGGCACCAATGAGCAGTTCTTC
CDR3aa: CASSGVAGTNEQFF

j_gene: TRBJ2-1
len: 13
abundance: .
d_gene: .
v_gene: TRBV5-6
CDR3nt: TGTGCCAGCACGGAGCGACCGGCGGATGAGCAGTTCTTC
CDR3aa: CASTERPADEQFF

j_gene: TRBJ1-1
len: 11
abundance: .
d_gene: .
v_gene: TRBV2
CDR3nt: TGTGCCAGCAGGAGAGACAGCGAAGCTTTCTTT
CDR3aa: CASRRDSEAFF

j_gene: TRBJ1-6
len: 13
abundance: .
d_gene: .
v_gene: TRBV25-1
CDR3nt: TGTGCCAGCAGTGAGCGCTATAATTCACCCCTCCACTTT
CDR3aa: CASSERYNSPLHF

j_gene: TRBJ1-1
len: 13
abundance: .
d_gene: TRBD1
v_gene: TRBV29-1
CDR3nt: TGCAGCGTTGATGGGACAGGTAACACTGAAGCTTTCTTT
CDR3aa: CSVDGTGNTEAFF

j_gene: TRBJ2-2
len: 14
abundance: few
d_gene: .
v_gene: TRBV4-1
CDR3nt: TGCGCCAGCAGCCCCCCCGGGGGTACCGGGGAGCTGTTTTTT
CDR3aa: CASSPPGGTGELFF

j_gene: TRBJ2-5
len: 14
abundance: .
d_gene: .
v_gene: TRBV24-1
CDR3nt: TGTGCCACCAGTGATTCACTCATCCAAGAGACCCAGTACTTC
CDR3aa: CATSDSLIQETQYF

j_gene: TRBJ2-1
len: 13
abundance: .
d_gene: .
v_gene: TRBV30
CDR3nt: TGTGCCTGGAGTCGAGCGGCTAACAATGAGCAGTTCTTC
CDR3aa: CAWSRAANNEQFF

j_gene: TRBJ1-6
len: 13
abundance: .
d_gene: .
v_gene: TRBV7-2
CDR3nt: TGTGCCAGCAGCATCCAGGGGAGCTCACCCCTCCACTTT
CDR3aa: CASSIQGSSPLHF

j_gene: TRBJ1-5
len: 15
abundance: .
d_gene: .
v_gene: TRBV24-1
CDR3nt: TGTGCCACCAGTGACTCCCTTGGAGGCAATCAGCCCCAGCATTTT
CDR3aa: CATSDSLGGNQPQHF

j_gene: TRBJ2-7
len: 12
abundance: .
d_gene: .
v_gene: TRBV12-3/TRBV12-4
CDR3nt: TGTGCCAGCAGCTCCGGGTCCTACGAGCAGTACTTC
CDR3aa: CASSSGSYEQYF

j_gene: TRBJ1-2
len: 14
abundance: .
d_gene: TRBD1
v_gene: TRBV7-2
CDR3nt: TGTGCCAGCAGCAACAGGGGCCCGAACTATGGCTACACCTTC
CDR3aa: CASSNRGPNYGYTF

j_gene: TRBJ2-1
len: 15
abundance: .
d_gene: TRBD2
v_gene: TRBV7-9
CDR3nt: TGTGCCAGCAGCTCGGGACTAGCGGGAAACAATGAGCAGTTCTTC
CDR3aa: CASSSGLAGNNEQFF

j_gene: TRBJ2-7
len: 16
abundance: .
d_gene: .
v_gene: TRBV6-5
CDR3nt: TGTGCCAGCAGTTACTCGCTTCAGGGATATACTTACGAGCAGTACTTC
CDR3aa: CASSYSLQGYTYEQYF

j_gene: TRBJ2-1
len: 15
abundance: .
d_gene: .
v_gene: TRBV5-4
CDR3nt: TGTGCCAGCACACTCGGGACTTCCTCCTACAATGAGCAGTTCTTC
CDR3aa: CASTLGTSSYNEQFF

j_gene: TRBJ1-6
len: 15
abundance: .
d_gene: .
v_gene: TRBV5-3
CDR3nt: TGTGCCAGAACCAACGACAGCCCACACGGATCACCCCTCCACTTT
CDR3aa: CARTNDSPHGSPLHF

j_gene: TRBJ1-3
len: 14
abundance: .
d_gene: .
v_gene: TRBV6-2/TRBV6-3
CDR3nt: TGTGCCAGCAGTTACGCCCAGGGGGGAAACACCATATATTTT
CDR3aa: CASSYAQGGNTIYF

j_gene: TRBJ2-1
len: 17
abundance: .
d_gene: TRBD2
v_gene: TRBV3-1/TRBV3-2
CDR3nt: TGTGCCAGCAGCCAAGCGATGGAACTAGCGGCCAACAATGAGCAGTTCTTC
CDR3aa: CASSQAMELAANNEQFF

j_gene: TRBJ2-7
len: 15
abundance: .
d_gene: TRBD1
v_gene: TRBV19
CDR3nt: TGTGCCAGTAGTATAGGCGGGACAGGGGACAACGAGCAGTACTTC
CDR3aa: CASSIGGTGDNEQYF

j_gene: TRBJ2-1
len: 16
abundance: few
d_gene: TRBD1
v_gene: TRBV5-5
CDR3nt: TGTGCCAGCAGCTCGGCTGGGACAGGGGGAGGCAATGAGCAGTTCTTC
CDR3aa: CASSSAGTGGGNEQFF

j_gene: TRBJ2-7
len: 15
abundance: .
d_gene: TRBD2
v_gene: TRBV19
CDR3nt: TGTGCCAGTAGTATGGGACTAGCGGGAGCTGTCGAGCAGTACTTC
CDR3aa: CASSMGLAGAVEQYF

j_gene: TRBJ2-5
len: 15
abundance: .
d_gene: TRBD2
v_gene: TRBV9
CDR3nt: TGTGCCAGCAGCGTATCAGCGGGAGCTACCGAGACCCAGTACTTC
CDR3aa: CASSVSAGATETQYF

j_gene: TRBJ1-3
len: 16
abundance: .
d_gene: TRBD1
v_gene: TRBV28
CDR3nt: TGTGCCAGCAGCCCAGGGGGCGCAAACTCTGGAAACACCATATATTTT
CDR3aa: CASSPGGANSGNTIYF

j_gene: TRBJ1-2
len: 13
abundance: few
d_gene: TRBD1
v_gene: TRBV28
CDR3nt: TGTGCCAGCCACAGGGGAAATAACTATGGCTACACCTTC
CDR3aa: CASHRGNNYGYTF

j_gene: TRBJ2-7
len: 14
abundance: .
d_gene: TRBD2
v_gene: TRBV6-6
CDR3nt: TGTGCCAGCACCCGCCGGGGGGGAACCTACGAGCAGTACTTC
CDR3aa: CASTRRGGTYEQYF

j_gene: TRBJ2-3
len: 15
abundance: .
d_gene: TRBD1
v_gene: TRBV10-3
CDR3nt: TGTGCCATCAGTGGGGACAGGGTACCGGGAGATACGCAGTATTTT
CDR3aa: CAISGDRVPGDTQYF

j_gene: TRBJ2-3
len: 13
abundance: once
d_gene: .
v_gene: TRBV5-1
CDR3nt: TGCGCCAGCAGCTTGAATAGTCTAAATACGCAGTATTTT
CDR3aa: CASSLNSLNTQYF